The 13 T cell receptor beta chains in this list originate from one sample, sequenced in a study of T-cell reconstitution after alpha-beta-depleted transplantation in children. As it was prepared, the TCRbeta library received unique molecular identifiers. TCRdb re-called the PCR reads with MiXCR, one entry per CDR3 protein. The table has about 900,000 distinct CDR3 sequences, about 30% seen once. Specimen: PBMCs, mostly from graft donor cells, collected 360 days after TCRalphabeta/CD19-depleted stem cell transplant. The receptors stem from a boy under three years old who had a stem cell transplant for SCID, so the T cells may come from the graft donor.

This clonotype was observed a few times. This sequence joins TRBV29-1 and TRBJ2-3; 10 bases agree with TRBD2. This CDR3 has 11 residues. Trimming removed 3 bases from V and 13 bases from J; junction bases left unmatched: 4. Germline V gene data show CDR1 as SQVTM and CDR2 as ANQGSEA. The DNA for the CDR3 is TGCAGCGTTGATAGCGGGGGGCCAAAGTATTTT. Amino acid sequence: CSVDSGGPKYF.

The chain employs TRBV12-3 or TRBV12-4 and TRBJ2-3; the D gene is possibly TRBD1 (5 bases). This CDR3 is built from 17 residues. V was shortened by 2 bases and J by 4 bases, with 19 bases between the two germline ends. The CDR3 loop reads CASSLYTPRMGPDTQYF. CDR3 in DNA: TGTGCCAGCAGTTTATACACGCCAAGGATGGGGCCAGATACGCAGTATTTT.

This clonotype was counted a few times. This CDR3 reads CASRKDRGYGNTIYF. The DNA of the CDR3 is TGTGCCAGCAGAAAGGACAGGGGATATGGAAACACCATATATTTT. The chain is built from TRBV6-1 and TRBJ1-3; 9 bases align to TRBD1. The CDR3 contains 15 residues. J gave up 3 bases and V 6 bases, and 6 bases lay outside the gene matches. CDR1 is MNHNS, CDR2 SASEGT, per germline.

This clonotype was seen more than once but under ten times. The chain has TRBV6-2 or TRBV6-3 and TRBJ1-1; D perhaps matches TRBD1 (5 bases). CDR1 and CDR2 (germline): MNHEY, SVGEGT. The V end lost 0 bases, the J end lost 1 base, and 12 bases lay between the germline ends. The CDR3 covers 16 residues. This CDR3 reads CASSYSRGIQNTEAFF. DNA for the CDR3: TGTGCCAGCAGTTACTCTCGGGGGATACAGAACACTGAAGCTTTCTTT.

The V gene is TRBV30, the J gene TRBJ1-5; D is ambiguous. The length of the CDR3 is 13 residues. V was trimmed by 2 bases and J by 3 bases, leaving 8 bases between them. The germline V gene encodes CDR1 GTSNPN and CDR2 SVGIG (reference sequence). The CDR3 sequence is CAWSRRLNQPQHF. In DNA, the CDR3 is TGTGCCTGGAGTAGGCGGCTCAATCAGCCCCAGCATTTT.

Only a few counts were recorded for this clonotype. DNA of the CDR3: TGTGCCATCGGGAGGGGCGGGGATACGCAGTATTTT. It encodes CAIGRGGDTQYF. The chain couples TRBV10-3 to TRBJ2-3; 7 bases align to TRBD2. Germline CDR1 is ENHRY and CDR2 is SYGVKD. The CDR3 contains 12 residues. V was clipped by 8 bases and J by 6 bases; unmatched bases: 5.

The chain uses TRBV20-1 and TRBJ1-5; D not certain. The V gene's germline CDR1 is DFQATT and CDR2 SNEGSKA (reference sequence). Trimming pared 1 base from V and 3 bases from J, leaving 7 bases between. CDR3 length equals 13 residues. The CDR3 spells CSARGQLNQPQHF. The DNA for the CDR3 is TGCAGTGCTAGAGGGCAGCTCAATCAGCCCCAGCATTTT.

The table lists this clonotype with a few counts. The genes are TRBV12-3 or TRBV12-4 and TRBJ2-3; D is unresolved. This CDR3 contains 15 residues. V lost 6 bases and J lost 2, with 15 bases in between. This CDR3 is CASRTDRLFTDTQYF. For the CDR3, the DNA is TGTGCCAGCAGAACGGACCGCCTTTTCACAGATACGCAGTATTTT.

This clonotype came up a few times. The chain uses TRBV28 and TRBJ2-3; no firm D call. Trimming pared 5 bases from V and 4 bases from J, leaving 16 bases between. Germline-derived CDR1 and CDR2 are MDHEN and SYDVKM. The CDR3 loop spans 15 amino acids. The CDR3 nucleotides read TGTGCCAGCAGTCCCTGGTGGGTAGCCCCAGATACGCAGTATTTT. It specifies CASSPWWVAPDTQYF.

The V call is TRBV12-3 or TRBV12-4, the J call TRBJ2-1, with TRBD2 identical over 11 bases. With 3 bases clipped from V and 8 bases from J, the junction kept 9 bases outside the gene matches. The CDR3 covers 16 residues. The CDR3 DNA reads TGTGCCAGCAGTTTTTTGAGTAGCGGGGGGGCCCATGAGCAGTTCTTC. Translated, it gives CASSFLSSGGAHEQFF.

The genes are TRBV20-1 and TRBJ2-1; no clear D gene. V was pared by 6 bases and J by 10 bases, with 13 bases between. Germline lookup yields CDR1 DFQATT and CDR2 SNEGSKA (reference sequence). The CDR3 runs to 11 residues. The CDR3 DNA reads TGCAGTGCCGTGGATTTGGGAGAGCAGTTCTTC. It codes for CSAVDLGEQFF.

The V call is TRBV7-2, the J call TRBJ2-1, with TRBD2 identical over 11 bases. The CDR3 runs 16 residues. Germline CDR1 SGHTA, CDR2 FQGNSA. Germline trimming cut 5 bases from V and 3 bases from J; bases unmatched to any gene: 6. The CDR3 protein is CASSDSSGGSYNEQFF. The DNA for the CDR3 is TGTGCCAGCAGCGACTCTAGCGGGGGGAGCTACAATGAGCAGTTCTTC. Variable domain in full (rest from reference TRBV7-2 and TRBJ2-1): GAGVSQSPSNKVTEKGKDVELRCDPISGHTALYWYRQSLGQGLEFLIYFQGNSAPDKSGLPSDRFSAERTGGSVSTLTIQRTQQEDSAVYLCASSDSSGGSYNEQFFGPGTRLTVL.

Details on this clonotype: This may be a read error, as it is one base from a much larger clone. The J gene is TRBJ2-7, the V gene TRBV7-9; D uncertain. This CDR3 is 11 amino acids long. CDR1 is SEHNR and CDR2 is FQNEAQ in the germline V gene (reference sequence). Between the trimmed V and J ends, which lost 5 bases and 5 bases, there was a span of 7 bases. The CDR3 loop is CASSLYNEQYF. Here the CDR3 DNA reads TGTGCCAGCAGCCTCTACAACGAGCAGTACTTC.